The 4 T cell receptor beta chains given below trace back to one sample, sequenced in a study of human T cells and chemical hapten exposure (dated by TCRdb to the early 2020s). The time point label for this specimen denotes: patch test 3, about 24 weeks after DPC sensitization. The treatment or condition label, as the study defines it: therapeutic diphenylcyclopropenone sensitization with weekly scalp DPC. Unfractionated whole blood was collected in Tempus Blood RNA tubes, and total RNA was extracted from that blood. Libraries were prepared through RACE. TCRdb shows the sequencer as NextSeq 500. TCRdb applied fastp at Q25 and MiXCR to the public reads, then kept only in-frame beta chains. Entries are consolidated by CDR3 protein sequence, retaining the most common genes and DNA. The sample includes some 36,000 distinct CDR3 sequences, with more than 8% observed a single time. The ten largest make up 26% of the sample.

The source material was whole blood, sampled in connection with sensitization to the hapten diphenylcyclopropenone (DPC). The source of these receptors is a man aged 50 to 60 with alopecia areata. Some clones in this sample may be carry-over from other donors' samples.

This clonotype was found many times. The rearrangement uses TRBV12-3 or TRBV12-4 and TRBJ2-3; TRBD2 matches 9 bases. V was pared by 10 bases and J by 4 bases, with 6 bases of the junction left unmatched. The CDR3 totals 13 residues. In DNA, the CDR3 is TGTGCCACCGCTAGCGGGACGGCAGATACGCAGTATTTT. Encoded protein: CATASGTADTQYF.

The chain combines TRBV28 with TRBJ2-7, with 8 bases fitting TRBD1. V was pared by 2 bases and J by 3 bases, with 0 bases of the junction left unmatched. Per germline, CDR1 MDHEN and CDR2 SYDVKM. The CDR3 consists of 13 residues. CDR3 sequence (DNA): TGTGCCAGCAGTTTAGGACAGGGCTACGAGCAGTACTTC. This gives the protein CASSLGQGYEQYF.

The chain couples TRBV18 to TRBJ1-1, with unresolved D. The V and J ends lost 3 bases and 6 bases respectively, with 14 bases between them. CDR1 is KGHSH and CDR2 is LQKENI in the germline V gene. This CDR3 is 14 amino acids long. CDR3 sequence (DNA): TGTGCCAGCTCACCCCCACGGTCTACCCCTGAAGCTTTCTTT. It is translated as CASSPPRSTPEAFF.

This clonotype was recorded at least ten times. V gene TRBV6-5 combines with J gene TRBJ1-5, with 7 bases identical to TRBD1. Trimming took 6 bases from V and 11 from J; bases not matched to a gene: 13. This CDR3 comprises 14 residues. CDR1 and CDR2 (germline): MNHEY, SVGAGI. The CDR3 nucleotides read TGTGCCAGCAGCTACGGACAGGCGGGTTCATCCCAGCATTTT. Translating it yields CASSYGQAGSSQHF.